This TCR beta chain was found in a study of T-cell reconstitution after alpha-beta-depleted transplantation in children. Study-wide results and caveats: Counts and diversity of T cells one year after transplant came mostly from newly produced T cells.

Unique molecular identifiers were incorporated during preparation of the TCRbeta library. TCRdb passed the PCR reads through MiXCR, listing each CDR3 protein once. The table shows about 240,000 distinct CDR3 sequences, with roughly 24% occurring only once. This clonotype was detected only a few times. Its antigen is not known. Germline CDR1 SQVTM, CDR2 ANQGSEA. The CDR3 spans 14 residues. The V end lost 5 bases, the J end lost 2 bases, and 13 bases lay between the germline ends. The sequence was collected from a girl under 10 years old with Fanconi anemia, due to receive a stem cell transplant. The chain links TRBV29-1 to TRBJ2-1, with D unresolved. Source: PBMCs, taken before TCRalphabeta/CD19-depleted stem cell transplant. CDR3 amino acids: CSVPLRTTYNEQFF. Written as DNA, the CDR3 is TGCAGCGTTCCCCTTAGGACCACCTACAATGAGCAGTTCTTC.